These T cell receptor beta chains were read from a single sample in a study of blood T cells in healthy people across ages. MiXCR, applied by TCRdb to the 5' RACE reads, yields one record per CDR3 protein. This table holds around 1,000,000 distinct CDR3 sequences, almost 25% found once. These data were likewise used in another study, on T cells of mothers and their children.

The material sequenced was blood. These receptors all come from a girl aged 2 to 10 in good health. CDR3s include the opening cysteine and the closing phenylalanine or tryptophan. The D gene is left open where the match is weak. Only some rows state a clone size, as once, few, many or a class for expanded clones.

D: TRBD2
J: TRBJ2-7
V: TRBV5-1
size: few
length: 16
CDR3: CASSLDLLAGSYEQYF
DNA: TGCGCCAGCAGCTTGGATTTACTAGCGGGGTCCTACGAGCAGTACTTC

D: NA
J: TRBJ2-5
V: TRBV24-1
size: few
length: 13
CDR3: CATSSEYQETQYF
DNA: TGTGCCACTAGCAGCGAGTACCAAGAGACCCAGTACTTC

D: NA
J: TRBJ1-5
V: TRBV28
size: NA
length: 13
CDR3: CASRGKSRQPQHF
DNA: TGTGCCAGCAGGGGGAAGTCACGACAGCCCCAGCATTTT

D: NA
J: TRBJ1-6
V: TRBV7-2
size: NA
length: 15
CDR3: CASSFGFQGNSPLHF
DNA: TGCGCCAGCAGCTTCGGGTTCCAGGGTAATTCACCCCTCCACTTT

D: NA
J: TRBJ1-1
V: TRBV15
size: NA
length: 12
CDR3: CATGQQNTEAFF
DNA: TGTGCCACCGGACAGCAAAACACTGAAGCTTTCTTT

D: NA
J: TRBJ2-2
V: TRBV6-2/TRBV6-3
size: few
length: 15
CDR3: CASSQTRTNAGELFF
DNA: TGTGCCAGCAGTCAGACTAGGACGAACGCCGGGGAGCTGTTTTTT

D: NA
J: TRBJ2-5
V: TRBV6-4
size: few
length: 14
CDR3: CASSETGEAETQYF
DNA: TGTGCCAGCAGTGAAACAGGGGAGGCAGAGACCCAGTACTTC

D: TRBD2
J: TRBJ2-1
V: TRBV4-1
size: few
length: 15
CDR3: CASSRAGALLDEQFF
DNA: TGCGCCAGCAGCCGGGCGGGAGCTCTTTTAGATGAGCAGTTCTTC

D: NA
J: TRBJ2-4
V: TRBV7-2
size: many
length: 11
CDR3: CASSLANIQYF
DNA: TGTGCCAGCAGCTTAGCAAACATTCAGTACTTC

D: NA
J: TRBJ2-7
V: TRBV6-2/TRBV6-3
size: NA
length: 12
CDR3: CASSYGSKEQYF
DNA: TGTGCCAGCAGTTACGGTTCTAAAGAGCAGTACTTC

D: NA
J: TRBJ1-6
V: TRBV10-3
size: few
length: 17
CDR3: CAIGVGRDGRSTSPLHF
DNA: TGTGCCATCGGAGTAGGGCGGGACGGACGATCTACGTCACCCCTCCACTTT

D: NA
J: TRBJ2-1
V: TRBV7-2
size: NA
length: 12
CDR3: CASSLIGSEQFF
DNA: TGTGCCAGCAGCTTAATCGGTTCTGAGCAGTTCTTC

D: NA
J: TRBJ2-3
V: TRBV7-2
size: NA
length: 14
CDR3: CASSFGVGTDTQYF
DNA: TGTGCCAGCAGCTTCGGTGTAGGTACAGATACGCAGTATTTT

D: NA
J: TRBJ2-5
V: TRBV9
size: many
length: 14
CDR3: CASSVGSREETQYF
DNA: TGTGCCAGCAGCGTAGGGTCGAGGGAAGAGACCCAGTACTTC

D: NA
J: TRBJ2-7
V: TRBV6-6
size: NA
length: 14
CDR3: CASSGKAGTYEQYF
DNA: TGTGCCAGCAGTGGGAAGGCCGGCACTTACGAGCAGTACTTC

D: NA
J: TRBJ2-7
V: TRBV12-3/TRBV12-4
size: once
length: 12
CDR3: CASSSGEREQYF
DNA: TGTGCCAGCAGTTCTGGAGAGCGCGAGCAGTACTTC

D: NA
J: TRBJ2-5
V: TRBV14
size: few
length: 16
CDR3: CASSQRTPGREETQYF
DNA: TGTGCCAGCAGCCAGAGGACCCCGGGACGGGAAGAGACCCAGTACTTC

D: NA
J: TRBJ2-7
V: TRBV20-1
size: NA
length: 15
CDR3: CSARDTDKATYEQYF
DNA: TGCAGTGCTAGAGATACCGACAAAGCTACCTACGAGCAGTACTTC

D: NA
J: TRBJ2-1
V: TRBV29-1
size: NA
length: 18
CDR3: CSVEDHEGEGSSYNEQFF
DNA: TGCAGCGTCGAAGATCACGAGGGGGAGGGATCCTCCTACAATGAGCAGTTCTTC

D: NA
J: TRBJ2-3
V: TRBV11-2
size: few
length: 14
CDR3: CASSLQGSADTQYF
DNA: TGTGCCAGCAGCCTCCAGGGTAGCGCAGATACGCAGTATTTT

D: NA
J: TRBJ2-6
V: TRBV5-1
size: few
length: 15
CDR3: CASAPSSPGANVLTF
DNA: TGCGCCAGCGCCCCCTCCAGTCCTGGGGCCAACGTCCTGACTTTC

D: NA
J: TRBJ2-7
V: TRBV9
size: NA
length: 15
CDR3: CASSVGARPPAEQYF
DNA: TGTGCCAGCAGCGTAGGTGCAAGGCCCCCGGCCGAGCAGTACTTC

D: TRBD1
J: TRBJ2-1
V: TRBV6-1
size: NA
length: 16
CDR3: CASSHDRGNPYNEQFF
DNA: TGTGCCAGCAGTCATGACAGGGGGAATCCCTACAATGAGCAGTTCTTC

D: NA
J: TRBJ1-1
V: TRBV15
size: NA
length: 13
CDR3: CATSRDLVAEAFF
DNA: TGTGCCACCAGCAGAGATCTAGTAGCTGAAGCTTTCTTT

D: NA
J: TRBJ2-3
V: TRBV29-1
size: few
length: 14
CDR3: CSVRGGDHTDTQYF
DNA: TGCAGCGTTCGTGGTGGGGACCACACAGATACGCAGTATTTT

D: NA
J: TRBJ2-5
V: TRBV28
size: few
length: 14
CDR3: CASSSTPGQETQYF
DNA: TGTGCCAGCAGTTCCACGCCCGGGCAAGAGACCCAGTACTTC

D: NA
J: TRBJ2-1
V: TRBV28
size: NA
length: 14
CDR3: CASMRTLVSYEQFF
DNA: TGTGCCAGCATGAGGACCCTAGTCTCCTATGAGCAGTTCTTC